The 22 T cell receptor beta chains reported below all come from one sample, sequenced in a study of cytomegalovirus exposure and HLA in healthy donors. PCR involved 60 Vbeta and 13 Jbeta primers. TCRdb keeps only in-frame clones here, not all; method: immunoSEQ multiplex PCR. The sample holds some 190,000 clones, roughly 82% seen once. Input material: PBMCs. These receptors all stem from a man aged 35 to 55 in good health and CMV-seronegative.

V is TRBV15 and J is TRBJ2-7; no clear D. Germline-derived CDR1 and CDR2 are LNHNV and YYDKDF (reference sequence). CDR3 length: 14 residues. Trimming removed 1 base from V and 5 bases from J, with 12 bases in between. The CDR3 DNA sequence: TGTGCCACCAGCAGAGCCCTAGAGGCGAACGAGCAGTACTTC. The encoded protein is CATSRALEANEQYF.

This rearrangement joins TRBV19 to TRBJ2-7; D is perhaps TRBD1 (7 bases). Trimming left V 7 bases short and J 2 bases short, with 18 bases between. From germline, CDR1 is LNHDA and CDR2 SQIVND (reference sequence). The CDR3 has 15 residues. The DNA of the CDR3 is TGTGCCAGTACCTCCCCCCAGGGGGGCCCCTACGAGCAGTACTTC. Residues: CASTSPQGGPYEQYF.

CDR3 amino acids: CASTHSHRLNTEAFF. The CDR3 DNA sequence: TGTGCCAGTACCCACAGCCACAGGCTGAACACTGAAGCTTTCTTT. The chain couples TRBV19 to TRBJ1-1; D is possibly TRBD1 (5 bases). V lost 7 bases and J 0 bases, leaving 15 bases between the germline ends. The germline V gene encodes CDR1 LNHDA and CDR2 SQIVND (reference sequence). CDR3 size: 15 residues. Variable domain in full (rest from reference TRBV19 and TRBJ1-1): DGGITQSPKYLFRKEGQNVTLSCEQNLNHDAMYWYRQDPGQGLRLIYYSQIVNDFQKGDIAEGYSVSREKKESFPLTVTSAQKNPTAFYLCASTHSHRLNTEAFFGQGTRLTVV.

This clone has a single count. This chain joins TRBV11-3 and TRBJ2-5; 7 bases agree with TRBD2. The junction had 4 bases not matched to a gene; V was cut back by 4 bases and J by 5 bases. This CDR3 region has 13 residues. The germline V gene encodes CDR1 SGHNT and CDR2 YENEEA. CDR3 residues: CASSSMGGETQYF. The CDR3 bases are TGTGCCAGCAGCTCGATGGGGGGGGAGACCCAGTACTTC.

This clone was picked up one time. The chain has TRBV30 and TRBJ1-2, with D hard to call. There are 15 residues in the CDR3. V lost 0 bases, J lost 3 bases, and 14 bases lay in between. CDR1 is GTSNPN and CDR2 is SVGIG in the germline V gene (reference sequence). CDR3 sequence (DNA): TGTGCCTGGAGTGTACCCGCCGAGGCCCACTATGGCTACACCTTC. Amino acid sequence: CAWSVPAEAHYGYTF. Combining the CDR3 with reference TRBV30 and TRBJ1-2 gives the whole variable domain SQTIHQWPATLVQPVGSPLSLECTVEGTSNPNLYWYRQAAGRGLQLLFYSVGIGQISSEVPQNLSASRPQDRQFILSSKKLLLSDSGFYLCAWSVPAEAHYGYTFGSGTRLTVV.

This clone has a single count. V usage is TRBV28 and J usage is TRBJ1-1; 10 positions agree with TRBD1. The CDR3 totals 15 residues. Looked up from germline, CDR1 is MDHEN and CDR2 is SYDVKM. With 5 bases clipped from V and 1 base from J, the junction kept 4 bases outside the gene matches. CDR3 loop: CASSPTGGRNTEAFF. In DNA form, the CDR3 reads TGTGCCAGCAGTCCGACAGGGGGCAGGAACACTGAAGCTTTCTTT. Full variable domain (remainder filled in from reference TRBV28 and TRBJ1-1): DVKVTQSSRYLVKRTGEKVFLECVQDMDHENMFWYRQDPGLGLRLIYFSYDVKMKEKGDIPEGYSVSREKKERFSLILESASTNQTSMYLCASSPTGGRNTEAFFGQGTRLTVV.

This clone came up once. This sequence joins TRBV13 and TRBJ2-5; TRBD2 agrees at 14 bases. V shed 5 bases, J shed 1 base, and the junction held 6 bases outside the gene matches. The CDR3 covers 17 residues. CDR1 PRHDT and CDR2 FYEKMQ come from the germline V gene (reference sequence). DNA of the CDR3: TGTGCCAGCAGCCCTCGGACTAGCGGGGGGCCCCAAGAGACCCAGTACTTC. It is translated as CASSPRTSGGPQETQYF.

In DNA form, the CDR3 reads TGCGCCAGCAGCCAAGCCCTAGCGGGAGGGAGGAGTGAGCAGTTCTTC. The encoded protein is CASSQALAGGRSEQFF. The genes are TRBV4-3 and TRBJ2-1, with 12 bases that match TRBD2. Germline CDR1 LGHNA, CDR2 YSLEER. This CDR3 has 16 amino acids. The J segment lost 9 bases and the V segment lost 1 base, leaving 7 bases of the junction unmatched.

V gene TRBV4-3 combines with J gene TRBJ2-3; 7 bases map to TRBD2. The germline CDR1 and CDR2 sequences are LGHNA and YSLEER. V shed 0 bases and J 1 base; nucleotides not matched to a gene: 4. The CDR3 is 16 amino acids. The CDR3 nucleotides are TGCGCCAGCAGCCAAGAAGCGCTAGCGGGCACAGATACGCAGTATTTT. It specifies CASSQEALAGTDTQYF.

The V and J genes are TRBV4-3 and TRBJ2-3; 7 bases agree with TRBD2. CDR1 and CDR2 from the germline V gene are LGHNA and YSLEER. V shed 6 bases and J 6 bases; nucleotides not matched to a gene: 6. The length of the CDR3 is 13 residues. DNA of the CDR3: TGCGCCAGCAGGCGGACTAGTTCCGATACGCAGTATTTT. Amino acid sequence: CASRRTSSDTQYF.

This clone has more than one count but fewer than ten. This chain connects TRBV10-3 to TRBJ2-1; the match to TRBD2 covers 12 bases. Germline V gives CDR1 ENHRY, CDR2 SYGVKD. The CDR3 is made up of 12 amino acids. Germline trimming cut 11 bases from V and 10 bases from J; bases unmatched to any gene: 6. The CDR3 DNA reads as TGTGCCTCTAGCGGGGGGGCGAGGGAGCAGTTCTTC. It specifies CASSGGAREQFF.

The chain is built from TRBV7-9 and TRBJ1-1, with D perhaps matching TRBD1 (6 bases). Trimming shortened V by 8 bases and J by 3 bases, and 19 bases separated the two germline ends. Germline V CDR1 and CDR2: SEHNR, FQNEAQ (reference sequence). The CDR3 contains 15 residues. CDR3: CASRKGGGYYTEAFF. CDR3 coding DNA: TGTGCCAGCCGGAAGGGGGGGGGTTATTACACTGAAGCTTTCTTT.

CDR3 in DNA: TGTGCCAGCAGCTCAAGACAGGCCCCTGTTAGGGCTTTCTTT. Its translation: CASSSRQAPVRAFF. The rearrangement links TRBV11-2 to TRBJ1-1; perhaps TRBD1 as D (6 bases). Germline values: CDR1 SGHAT, CDR2 FQNNGV. This CDR3 has 14 residues. The V end was cut by 4 bases, the J end by 11 bases, with 20 bases between.

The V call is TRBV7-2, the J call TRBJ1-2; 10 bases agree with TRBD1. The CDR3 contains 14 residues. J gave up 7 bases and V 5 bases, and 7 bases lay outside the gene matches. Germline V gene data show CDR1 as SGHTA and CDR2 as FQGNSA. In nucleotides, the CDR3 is TGTGCCAGCAGCCCGACAGGGGGCCCTCGTGGCTACACCTTC. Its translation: CASSPTGGPRGYTF.

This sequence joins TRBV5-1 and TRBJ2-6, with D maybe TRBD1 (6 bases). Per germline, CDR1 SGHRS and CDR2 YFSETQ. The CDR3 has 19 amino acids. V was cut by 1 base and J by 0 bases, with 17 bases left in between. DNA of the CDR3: TGCGCCAGCAGCTTGAGGGAACCAGGACAGCTCTCTGGGGCCAACGTCCTGACTTTC. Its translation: CASSLREPGQLSGANVLTF.

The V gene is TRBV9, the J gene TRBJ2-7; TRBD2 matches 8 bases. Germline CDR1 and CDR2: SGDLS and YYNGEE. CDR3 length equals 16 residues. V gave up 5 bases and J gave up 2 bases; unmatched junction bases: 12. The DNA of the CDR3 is TGTGCCAGCAGTCCACGGGGGGGAGGCGCAACCTACGAGCAGTACTTC. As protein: CASSPRGGGATYEQYF.

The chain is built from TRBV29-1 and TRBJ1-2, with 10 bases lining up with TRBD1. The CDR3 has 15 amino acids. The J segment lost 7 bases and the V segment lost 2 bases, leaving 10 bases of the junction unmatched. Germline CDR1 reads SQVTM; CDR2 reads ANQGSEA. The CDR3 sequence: CSVEFRDRGRFGYTF. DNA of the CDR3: TGCAGCGTTGAATTCCGGGACAGGGGACGGTTTGGCTACACCTTC.

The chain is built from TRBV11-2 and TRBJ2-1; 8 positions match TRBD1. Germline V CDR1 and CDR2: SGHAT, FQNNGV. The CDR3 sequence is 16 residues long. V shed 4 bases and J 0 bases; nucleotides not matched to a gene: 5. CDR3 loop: CASSSRGRGSYNEQFF. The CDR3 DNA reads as TGTGCCAGCAGCTCCAGGGGGCGAGGCTCCTACAATGAGCAGTTCTTC.

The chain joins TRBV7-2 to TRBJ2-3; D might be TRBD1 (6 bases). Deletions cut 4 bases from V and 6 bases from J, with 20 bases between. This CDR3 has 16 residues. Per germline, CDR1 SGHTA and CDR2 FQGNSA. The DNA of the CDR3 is TGTGCCAGCAGCTCAAGAGGGGTCCGGGACATCGATACGCAGTATTTT. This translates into CASSSRGVRDIDTQYF.

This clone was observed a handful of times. The CDR3, as DNA: TGTGCCAGCAGTTTTGCCGGGGGGTACAATGAGCAGTTCTTC. Translation gives CASSFAGGYNEQFF. The chain has TRBV28 and TRBJ2-1; TRBD2 matches at 7 bases. In germline, CDR1 is MDHEN, CDR2 SYDVKM. V lost 3 bases and J lost 4; bases outside the gene matches: 3. CDR3 length: 14 residues.

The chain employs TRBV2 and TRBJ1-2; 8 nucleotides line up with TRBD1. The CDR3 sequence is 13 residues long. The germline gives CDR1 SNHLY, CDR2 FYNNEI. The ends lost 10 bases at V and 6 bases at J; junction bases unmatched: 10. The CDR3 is CANRQGLANGYTF. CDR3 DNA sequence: TGTGCCAACCGACAGGGGCTGGCGAATGGCTACACCTTC.

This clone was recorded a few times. CDR3 nucleotide sequence: TGTGCCAGCAGTGTCCCCCGAGGGGGAGGCACAGATACGCAGTATTTT. It codes for CASSVPRGGGTDTQYF. The V gene is TRBV2, the J gene TRBJ2-3, with D perhaps TRBD1 (6 bases). The germline gives CDR1 SNHLY, CDR2 FYNNEI. The CDR3 totals 16 residues. V dropped 4 bases and J dropped 1 base, with 15 bases sitting between them.